This is a list of T cell receptor beta chains from one sample in a study of shared clonotypes between healthy human individuals. Data came from immunoSEQ multiplex PCR; TCRdb stores just in-frame clones and leaves some out. Of millions of clones listed, about 94% are singletons. Sequencing was performed on naive CD8+ T cells sorted from blood. The source of these receptors is a man between 18 and 35 years old in good health. The CDR3 runs from the conserved cysteine through the conserved F or W. Fields, in order: J gene, clone size, D gene, V gene, CDR3 DNA, CDR3 protein. The D gene is left open where the match is weak. A clone size is listed for some rows: how often the clone was seen (once, few, many), or a class if it is expanded.

j_gene: TRBJ2-7; abundance: -; d_gene: TRBD1; v_gene: TRBV11-2; CDR3nt: TGTGCCAGCAGCTCGACAGGGGAGGCCTACGAGCAGTACTTC; CDR3aa: CASSSTGEAYEQYF
j_gene: TRBJ2-1; abundance: -; d_gene: -; v_gene: TRBV5-1; CDR3nt: TGCGCCAGCAGCCCCACCGGGACACTTTACAATGAGCAGTTCTTC; CDR3aa: CASSPTGTLYNEQFF
j_gene: TRBJ1-2; abundance: once; d_gene: -; v_gene: TRBV21-1; CDR3nt: TGTGCCAGCAGCAAAGACTCAGATGGCTACACCTTC; CDR3aa: CASSKDSDGYTF
j_gene: TRBJ2-2; abundance: -; d_gene: -; v_gene: TRBV30; CDR3nt: TGTGCCCGCCAGATGGACACCGGGGAGCTGTTTTTT; CDR3aa: CARQMDTGELFF
j_gene: TRBJ2-2; abundance: -; d_gene: TRBD1; v_gene: TRBV7-8; CDR3nt: TGTGCCAGCAGCTCCCTGGGGACAGTAACCGGGGAGCTGTTTTTT; CDR3aa: CASSSLGTVTGELFF
j_gene: TRBJ2-5; abundance: -; d_gene: TRBD1; v_gene: TRBV30; CDR3nt: TGTGCCTGGAGTTCCGGGACAGAAGAGACCCAGTACTTC; CDR3aa: CAWSSGTEETQYF
j_gene: TRBJ1-1; abundance: -; d_gene: -; v_gene: TRBV29-1; CDR3nt: TGCAGCGTGACGCCTCTGGTAGGGTACACTGAAGCTTTCTTT; CDR3aa: CSVTPLVGYTEAFF
j_gene: TRBJ2-2; abundance: -; d_gene: -; v_gene: TRBV10-3; CDR3nt: TGTGCCATCAGCCTGCTCGGAGGGGGCTTGGAGAGCGGGGAGCTGTTTTTT; CDR3aa: CAISLLGGGLESGELFF
j_gene: TRBJ2-2; abundance: -; d_gene: TRBD2; v_gene: TRBV28; CDR3nt: TGTGCCAGCAGTTTCGGGATTTTGCGGGGGGGCCCAGGGGAGCTGTTTTTT; CDR3aa: CASSFGILRGGPGELFF
j_gene: TRBJ2-5; abundance: -; d_gene: -; v_gene: TRBV7-9; CDR3nt: TGTGCCAGCAGCTTAACAGCCGATTCCGGGACTTACCACCAAGAGACCCAGTACTTC; CDR3aa: CASSLTADSGTYHQETQYF
j_gene: TRBJ1-6; abundance: once; d_gene: TRBD1; v_gene: TRBV9; CDR3nt: TGTGCCAGCAGCGCGGGACAGGTCTATTCACCCCTCCACTTT; CDR3aa: CASSAGQVYSPLHF
j_gene: TRBJ1-2; abundance: -; d_gene: -; v_gene: TRBV9; CDR3nt: TGTGCCAGCAGCGACGGGGACAACCACTATGGCTACACCTTC; CDR3aa: CASSDGDNHYGYTF
j_gene: TRBJ1-1; abundance: once; d_gene: -; v_gene: TRBV28; CDR3nt: TGTGCCAGCAGTTCCTTTAGGGAGTCGACACCTGAAGCTTTCTTT; CDR3aa: CASSSFRESTPEAFF
j_gene: TRBJ2-1; abundance: -; d_gene: -; v_gene: TRBV9; CDR3nt: TGTGCCAGCAGCGTAGAGGGGAGTCCCTCGGAGCAGTTCTTC; CDR3aa: CASSVEGSPSEQFF
j_gene: TRBJ2-7; abundance: -; d_gene: -; v_gene: TRBV1; CDR3nt: TGCACCACCGACCCCTACGAGCAGTACTTC; CDR3aa: CTTDPYEQYF
j_gene: TRBJ1-2; abundance: -; d_gene: TRBD1; v_gene: TRBV6-5; CDR3nt: TGTGCCAGCAGTTTAACAGGGGGCTATGGCTACACCTTC; CDR3aa: CASSLTGGYGYTF
j_gene: TRBJ2-2; abundance: -; d_gene: -; v_gene: TRBV28; CDR3nt: TGTGCCAGCAGTTTTACGGGCAAGGGGGAGCTGTTTTTT; CDR3aa: CASSFTGKGELFF
j_gene: TRBJ2-2; abundance: once; d_gene: -; v_gene: TRBV27; CDR3nt: TGTGCCAGCAGATACACGAACACCGGGGAGCTGTTTTTT; CDR3aa: CASRYTNTGELFF
j_gene: TRBJ2-7; abundance: -; d_gene: -; v_gene: TRBV7-9; CDR3nt: TGTGCCAGCAGCCCACAGACAGGGACTGTCGACGAGCAGTACTTC; CDR3aa: CASSPQTGTVDEQYF
j_gene: TRBJ2-3; abundance: -; d_gene: TRBD2; v_gene: TRBV5-1; CDR3nt: TGCGCCAGCAGCATCGGGGGGGCTGACACAGATACGCAGTATTTT; CDR3aa: CASSIGGADTDTQYF
j_gene: TRBJ2-3; abundance: -; d_gene: -; v_gene: TRBV25-1; CDR3nt: TGTGCCAGCACCCTAACAGGGACTGGCACAGATACGCAGTATTTT; CDR3aa: CASTLTGTGTDTQYF
j_gene: TRBJ1-5; abundance: -; d_gene: TRBD1; v_gene: TRBV7-9; CDR3nt: TGTGCCAGCAGCCCCTCGACAGGGGGCACTCAGCCCCAGCATTTT; CDR3aa: CASSPSTGGTQPQHF
j_gene: TRBJ1-1; abundance: -; d_gene: -; v_gene: TRBV9; CDR3nt: TGTGCCAGCAGCATCCACCAGGGGATTAACACTGAAGCTTTCTTT; CDR3aa: CASSIHQGINTEAFF
j_gene: TRBJ1-4; abundance: -; d_gene: -; v_gene: TRBV4-1; CDR3nt: TGCGCCAGCAGCCAAGGAGGCCGAGGGGCTCCAAGTGAAAAACTGTTTTTT; CDR3aa: CASSQGGRGAPSEKLFF
j_gene: TRBJ2-7; abundance: -; d_gene: -; v_gene: TRBV27; CDR3nt: TGTGCCAGCAGTTCCCGACAGGAGTCCTACGAGCAGTACTTC; CDR3aa: CASSSRQESYEQYF
j_gene: TRBJ2-3; abundance: -; d_gene: -; v_gene: TRBV11-2; CDR3nt: TGTGCCAGCAGCTTTCGAGGGGCCCCCACAGATACGCAGTATTTT; CDR3aa: CASSFRGAPTDTQYF
j_gene: TRBJ2-7; abundance: -; d_gene: TRBD2; v_gene: TRBV11-2; CDR3nt: TGTGCCAGCAGCTTAGCACTAGCGGGAGGCGAGCAGTACTTC; CDR3aa: CASSLALAGGEQYF
j_gene: TRBJ2-7; abundance: -; d_gene: -; v_gene: TRBV7-6; CDR3nt: TGTGCCAGCAGCCAGGAGGGGATTTCCTACGAGCAGTACTTC; CDR3aa: CASSQEGISYEQYF
j_gene: TRBJ1-1; abundance: -; d_gene: TRBD1; v_gene: TRBV15; CDR3nt: TGTGCCACCAGCCGAGGACAGGGGGATGAAGCTTTCTTT; CDR3aa: CATSRGQGDEAFF
j_gene: TRBJ1-1; abundance: few; d_gene: -; v_gene: TRBV28; CDR3nt: TGTGCCAGCAGTTTCTTTAACACTGAAGCTTTCTTT; CDR3aa: CASSFFNTEAFF
j_gene: TRBJ2-3; abundance: -; d_gene: -; v_gene: TRBV28; CDR3nt: TGTGCCAGCAGCCTGCGGGGTCTCCCCGATACGCAGTATTTT; CDR3aa: CASSLRGLPDTQYF
j_gene: TRBJ1-1; abundance: -; d_gene: TRBD1; v_gene: TRBV5-1; CDR3nt: TGCGCCAGCAGCTTGACAGGGGTTGGGGTAGCTTTCTTT; CDR3aa: CASSLTGVGVAFF